Sequencing of this T cell receptor (beta chain) was carried out in a study of T cells in Graves' hyperthyroidism and ophthalmopathy. This CDR3 region has 13 residues. Germline V gene sequence: CDR1 SEHNR, CDR2 FQNEAQ (reference sequence). Trimming removed 5 bases at V and 0 bases at J, with 7 bases between. RNA transcripts gave rise to amplified TCR beta CDR3 regions. HTBI primers drove first-round RT-PCR of the TCR CDR3. TCRdb itself ran the multiplex PCR reads through MiXCR, one entry per CDR3 protein. Found here are about 700,000 distinct CDR3 sequences, 45% of them singletons; the top ten hold under 8%.

Sequences were obtained from peripheral blood or thyroid tissue (not recorded which). This sequence was found in an adult man with Graves' disease, either hyperthyroidism or ophthalmopathy (not recorded which). The chain combines TRBV7-9 with TRBJ2-5; D gene unclear. The CDR3 sequence: CASSQEDQETQYF. The CDR3 DNA follows: TGTGCCAGCAGCCAGGAAGACCAAGAGACCCAGTACTTC.